This is a list of T cell receptor beta chains from one sample in a study of blood T cells in healthy people across ages. TCRdb analysed the 5' RACE reads with MiXCR anew, one entry per CDR3 protein. The repertoire holds some 1.6 million distinct CDR3 sequences, with about 32% as singletons. The specimen was blood. The receptors derive from a woman aged 25 to 39 in good health. CDR3s include the opening cysteine and the closing phenylalanine or tryptophan. Fields, in order: clone size, J gene, V gene, D gene, CDR3 DNA, CDR3 protein. The D gene is left open where the match is weak. Only some rows state a clone size, as once, few, many or a class for expanded clones.

size: few; J: TRBJ2-1; V: TRBV20-1; D: NA; DNA: TGCAGTGCGAACCAGCGGATAGAGCCCTCACTTCAGTTCTTC; CDR3: CSANQRIEPSLQFF
size: NA; J: TRBJ2-4; V: TRBV5-1; D: TRBD1; DNA: TGCGCCAGCAGCCCGGGACAGGGGGGTTATGGAAACATTCAGTACTTC; CDR3: CASSPGQGGYGNIQYF
size: NA; J: TRBJ2-5; V: TRBV29-1; D: TRBD1; DNA: TGCAACGTTGAAGAGCGAGGGGGCGGTGAGACCCAGTACTTC; CDR3: CNVEERGGGETQYF
size: NA; J: TRBJ2-4; V: TRBV9; D: NA; DNA: TGTGCCAGCAGCCGGACATTAGATGCCAAAAACATTCAGTACTTC; CDR3: CASSRTLDAKNIQYF
size: few; J: TRBJ2-7; V: TRBV20-1; D: NA; DNA: TGCAGTGGGGAGAGCTCCTACGAGCAGTACTTC; CDR3: CSGESSYEQYF
size: few; J: TRBJ2-3; V: TRBV7-2; D: NA; DNA: TGTGCCAGCAGCTTAGGAGGCGGGCCCAACACAGATACGCAGTATTTT; CDR3: CASSLGGGPNTDTQYF
size: few; J: TRBJ2-7; V: TRBV30; D: NA; DNA: TGTGCCTGGAGTGTACGGGGCGAGCAGTACTTC; CDR3: CAWSVRGEQYF
size: many; J: TRBJ2-7; V: TRBV29-1; D: NA; DNA: TGCAGCGTTAAAGCACGATCCTACGAGCAGTACTTC; CDR3: CSVKARSYEQYF
size: NA; J: TRBJ2-3; V: TRBV6-4; D: NA; DNA: TGTGCCAGCAGCAGGGGTCCCGCAGATACGCAGTATTTT; CDR3: CASSRGPADTQYF
size: NA; J: TRBJ2-7; V: TRBV25-1; D: TRBD1; DNA: TGTGCCAGCAGTGCCTCGGGGGGACAGGGCTACGAGCAGTACTTC; CDR3: CASSASGGQGYEQYF
size: few; J: TRBJ1-4; V: TRBV18; D: TRBD1; DNA: TGTGCCAGCTCACCCTGGGGACAGGGCGAGGAAAAACTGTTTTTT; CDR3: CASSPWGQGEEKLFF
size: NA; J: TRBJ1-1; V: TRBV7-2; D: TRBD1; DNA: TGTGCCAGCAGCACCCGGACAGGTACGACTGAAGCTTTCTTT; CDR3: CASSTRTGTTEAFF
size: NA; J: TRBJ2-1; V: TRBV3-1; D: TRBD2; DNA: TGTGCCAGCAGCCAGGGGGAGGGCTACAATGAGCAGTTCTTC; CDR3: CASSQGEGYNEQFF
size: NA; J: TRBJ1-1; V: TRBV6-5; D: NA; DNA: TGTGCCAGCAGTTACTCGAAGCTCACTGAAGCTTTCTTT; CDR3: CASSYSKLTEAFF
size: NA; J: TRBJ2-1; V: TRBV9; D: TRBD2; DNA: TGTGCCAGCGGCCTAGCGGGAGCGGGCAATGAGCGGTTCTTC; CDR3: CASGLAGAGNERFF
size: NA; J: TRBJ2-1; V: TRBV10-3; D: NA; DNA: TGTGCCAGCAGTGAGTCGAATTATGAGCAGTTCTTC; CDR3: CASSESNYEQFF
size: NA; J: TRBJ1-1; V: TRBV6-5; D: NA; DNA: TGTGCCAGTAAGACAGCTCTAAACACTGAAGCTTTCTTT; CDR3: CASKTALNTEAFF
size: NA; J: TRBJ2-5; V: TRBV29-1; D: NA; DNA: TGCAGCGTTGAGGGAACCCGGGACTCCACCAATGAGCAGTACTTC; CDR3: CSVEGTRDSTNEQYF
size: few; J: TRBJ1-6; V: TRBV5-1; D: NA; DNA: TGCGCCAGCAGCACGGGGACCGCCGCTTCCAATTCACCCCTCCACTTT; CDR3: CASSTGTAASNSPLHF
size: few; J: TRBJ2-1; V: TRBV7-7; D: NA; DNA: TGTGCCAGCAGCCCCTCCGGGATTGAGCAGTTCTTC; CDR3: CASSPSGIEQFF
size: once; J: TRBJ2-1; V: TRBV7-3; D: NA; DNA: TGTGCCAGCAGCTCAACAGGGAGCTCCGACAATGAGCAGTTCTTC; CDR3: CASSSTGSSDNEQFF
size: NA; J: TRBJ2-5; V: TRBV5-1; D: TRBD2; DNA: TGCGCCAGCACCGGGAGCGGGAGGGGAGAGACCCAGTACTTC; CDR3: CASTGSGRGETQYF
size: NA; J: TRBJ1-2; V: TRBV4-1; D: NA; DNA: TGCGCCAGCAGCCGAAGTATCGGGATATACTATGGCTACACCTTC; CDR3: CASSRSIGIYYGYTF
size: NA; J: TRBJ2-7; V: TRBV7-3; D: NA; DNA: TGTGCCAGCAGCTTAATGGGTACGGGGAGCAATGAGCAGTACTTC; CDR3: CASSLMGTGSNEQYF
size: NA; J: TRBJ2-1; V: TRBV7-9; D: NA; DNA: TGTGCCAGCAGCCCCGGGTCTTCTGAGCACTTCTTC; CDR3: CASSPGSSEHFF
size: NA; J: TRBJ1-2; V: TRBV28; D: NA; DNA: TGTGCCAGCACCCAAGGGAGGACCAACTATGGCTACACCTTC; CDR3: CASTQGRTNYGYTF
size: NA; J: TRBJ2-3; V: TRBV7-2; D: TRBD2; DNA: TGTGCCAGCAGACCAAGGGGTAGCGGGAATACAGATACGCAGTATTTT; CDR3: CASRPRGSGNTDTQYF
size: NA; J: TRBJ2-4; V: TRBV2; D: NA; DNA: TGTGCCAGCAGTGCCATCAGGGAGAGGGAGTGGAACATTCAGTACTTC; CDR3: CASSAIREREWNIQYF
size: NA; J: TRBJ2-1; V: TRBV28; D: NA; DNA: TGTGCCAGCAGATCCTATCCCGGCGTCCTGGGGGATGAGCAGTTCTTC; CDR3: CASRSYPGVLGDEQFF
size: NA; J: TRBJ2-1; V: TRBV20-1; D: TRBD2; DNA: TGCAGTGCTAGATCCTCGGGGGGGGCTAGTGAGCAGTTCTTC; CDR3: CSARSSGGASEQFF
size: NA; J: TRBJ1-2; V: TRBV3-1; D: NA; DNA: TGTGCCAGCAGCCAGTCGGAGTATGGCTACACCTTC; CDR3: CASSQSEYGYTF
size: NA; J: TRBJ2-5; V: TRBV5-1; D: TRBD2; DNA: TGCGCCAGCAGCGAGCAAGGGCGGGGGGGAGAGACCCAGTACTTC; CDR3: CASSEQGRGGETQYF
size: few; J: TRBJ2-3; V: TRBV7-7; D: TRBD2; DNA: TGTGCCAGCAGCCCAGGGACTAGCGGGAGGCCAGATACGCAGTATTTT; CDR3: CASSPGTSGRPDTQYF
size: few; J: TRBJ1-1; V: TRBV30; D: TRBD1; DNA: TGTGCCCGGTCGGACAGGAGGAACACTGAAGCTTTCTTT; CDR3: CARSDRRNTEAFF
size: few; J: TRBJ2-7; V: TRBV6-1; D: NA; DNA: TGTGCCACCATAGGACAGAGATCCTACGAGCAGTACTTC; CDR3: CATIGQRSYEQYF